The 16 T cell receptor beta chains presented below share a single source sample, sequenced in a study of blood T cell repertoires in COVID-19. TCRdb keeps only in-frame clones here, not all; method: immunoSEQ multiplex PCR. The data contain 100,000 to 150,000 clones, roughly 84% of them singletons. The sequenced sample was peripheral blood. These receptors all come from a woman aged 80 or over with acute or convalescent COVID-19.

J is TRBJ2-7 and V is TRBV11-1, with TRBD2 matching over 14 bases. CDR3 length equals 15 residues. The J segment lost 4 bases and the V segment lost 8 bases, leaving 7 bases of the junction unmatched. CDR1 and CDR2 from the germline V gene are SGHAT and FQDESV (reference sequence). DNA for the CDR3: TGTGCCAGCGGACTAGCGGGAGGATTGGGTTACGAGCAGTACTTC. Its protein product is CASGLAGGLGYEQYF.

The CDR3 is CATSRAGQGGYEQYF. The CDR3, as DNA: TGTGCCACCAGCAGAGCGGGACAGGGGGGCTACGAGCAGTACTTC. V usage is TRBV15 and J usage is TRBJ2-7, with 11 bases that match TRBD1. The CDR3 covers 15 residues. V shed 1 base, J shed 3 bases, and the junction held 2 bases outside the gene matches. The germline gives CDR1 LNHNV, CDR2 YYDKDF (reference sequence).

V is TRBV6-5 and J is TRBJ1-2, with D unresolved. The CDR3 loop spans 15 amino acids. V dropped 2 bases and J dropped 4 bases, with 14 bases sitting between them. CDR1 is MNHEY and CDR2 is SVGAGI in the germline V gene. This chain's CDR3 is CASSYTRVWGYGYTF. The CDR3 bases are TGTGCCAGCAGTTACACGAGGGTTTGGGGCTATGGCTACACCTTC.

This chain links TRBV5-1 with TRBJ2-1; 8 bases align to TRBD2. The V gene's germline CDR1 is SGHRS and CDR2 YFSETQ. V lost 1 base and J lost 6; bases outside the gene matches: 9. This CDR3 is 16 amino acids long. The CDR3 protein is CASSLTSGTSVNEQFF. The CDR3 bases are TGCGCCAGCAGCTTGACTAGCGGTACTTCGGTCAATGAGCAGTTCTTC.

The genes are TRBV4-3 and TRBJ2-3, with TRBD2 identical over 9 bases. V gave up 3 bases and J gave up 5 bases; unmatched junction bases: 18. This CDR3 is built from 19 residues. Germline V gene sequence: CDR1 LGHNA, CDR2 YSLEER. CDR3 in DNA: TGCGCCAGCAGCCATCAGGGTGGACCTATAGCGGGAGTTGAAGATACGCAGTATTTT. It encodes CASSHQGGPIAGVEDTQYF.

The chain joins TRBV27 to TRBJ1-5; no clear D. The germline V gene encodes CDR1 MNHEY and CDR2 SMNVEV (reference sequence). The V and J ends lost 3 bases and 2 bases respectively, with 17 bases between them. This CDR3 contains 17 residues. Here the CDR3 DNA reads TGTGCCAGCAGTTTCGAGGCGAGGTTGCCTGGCAATCAGCCCCAGCATTTT. Its protein product is CASSFEARLPGNQPQHF.

The rearrangement joins TRBV25-1 to TRBJ2-5, with a weak D call TRBD1 (6 bases). Trimming took off 4 bases at V and 4 bases at J, with 19 bases between the two ends. Germline lookup yields CDR1 MGHDK and CDR2 SYGVNS. This CDR3 is built from 16 residues. CDR3 nucleotide sequence: TGTGCCAGCAGTGCCCTCTCAGCAGGGACAACAGAGACCCAGTACTTC. It translates to CASSALSAGTTETQYF.

This clone came up once. The chain has TRBV27 and TRBJ2-7; 9 bases line up with TRBD1. The length of the CDR3 is 15 residues. Germline V lookup: CDR1 MNHEY, CDR2 SMNVEV (reference sequence). Germline trimming cut 4 bases from V and 9 bases from J; bases unmatched to any gene: 13. CDR3 in amino acids: CASSSDQTGGGGQYF. In DNA form, the CDR3 reads TGTGCCAGCAGTTCAGACCAAACAGGGGGCGGAGGGCAGTACTTC.

This chain uses TRBV10-3 with TRBJ2-1; 8 nucleotides line up with TRBD2. The CDR3 runs to 14 residues. V was clipped by 3 bases and J by 6 bases; unmatched bases: 4. Germline V gene data show CDR1 as ENHRY and CDR2 as SYGVKD. CDR3 sequence reads: CAISELAVGNEQFF. Here the CDR3 DNA reads TGTGCCATCAGTGAACTAGCGGTGGGCAATGAGCAGTTCTTC.

The gene calls are TRBV29-1 and TRBJ2-1; possibly TRBD1 for D (5 bases). CDR3 length: 12 amino acids. V was pared by 6 bases and J by 10 bases, with 16 bases between. Per germline, CDR1 SQVTM and CDR2 ANQGSEA. CDR3 nucleotide sequence: TGCAGCGTCCCCCGCTGGGGCCCCGAGCAGTTCTTC. It is translated as CSVPRWGPEQFF.

The chain uses TRBV6-5 and TRBJ1-3; D possibly corresponds to TRBD1 (6 bases). The V end was cut by 6 bases, the J end by 2 bases, with 11 bases between. The CDR3 is 14 amino acids. In germline, CDR1 is MNHEY, CDR2 SVGAGI. CDR3 in amino acids: CASSLTGPGNTIYF. The CDR3 coding sequence is TGTGCCAGCAGCCTCACAGGGCCTGGAAACACCATATATTTT.

The chain employs TRBV7-2 and TRBJ1-6; the D gene is possibly TRBD1 (5 bases). V dropped 5 bases and J dropped 4 bases, with 9 bases sitting between them. CDR1 is SGHTA and CDR2 is FQGNSA in the germline V gene. This CDR3 is 14 amino acids long. CDR3 coding DNA: TGTGCCAGCAGCCAGGGCGCTTATAATTCACCCCTCCACTTT. Translating gives CASSQGAYNSPLHF.

The chain carries TRBV28 and TRBJ2-3, with a weak D call TRBD1 (6 bases). The CDR3 is made up of 14 amino acids. Germline V gene lookup returns CDR1 MDHEN and CDR2 SYDVKM. V was pared by 5 bases and J by 2 bases, with 11 bases between. In DNA form, the CDR3 reads TGTGCCAGCAGTACAGGGTTCCCCACAGATACGCAGTATTTT. Amino acids: CASSTGFPTDTQYF. Full variable domain (missing parts from reference TRBV28 and TRBJ2-3): DVKVTQSSRYLVKRTGEKVFLECVQDMDHENMFWYRQDPGLGLRLIYFSYDVKMKEKGDIPEGYSVSREKKERFSLILESASTNQTSMYLCASSTGFPTDTQYFGPGTRLTVL.

This rearrangement joins TRBV7-9 to TRBJ1-2, with 9 nucleotides matching TRBD1. CDR1 and CDR2 from the germline V gene are SEHNR and FQNEAQ (reference sequence). Trimming removed 4 bases from V and 8 bases from J; junction bases left unmatched: 8. The CDR3 spans 14 residues. The CDR3: CASSYDRGSYGYTF. The CDR3 DNA sequence: TGTGCCAGCAGCTACGACAGGGGGTCTTACGGCTACACCTTC.

The chain carries TRBV6-5 and TRBJ2-7, with D tentatively TRBD1 (8 bases). Germline assignment: CDR1 MNHEY and CDR2 SVGAGI. The CDR3 is 12 residues long. V lost 6 bases to trimming and J lost 9 bases, with 15 bases between them. The CDR3 DNA sequence: TGTGCCAGCAGCGGACAGGGAGGGGGGCAGTACTTC. Encoded protein: CASSGQGGGQYF.

The V gene is TRBV7-8, the J gene TRBJ1-6; maybe TRBD1 (6 bases). Germline CDR1 reads SGHVS; CDR2 reads FQNEAQ. Trimming pared 4 bases from V and 0 bases from J, leaving 16 bases between. This CDR3 has 18 amino acids. Here the CDR3 reads CASSSGQLLSSYNSPLHF. The CDR3, as DNA: TGTGCCAGCAGCTCAGGACAGCTCTTAAGCTCCTATAATTCACCCCTCCACTTT.